This T cell receptor beta chain was recorded in a study of radiotherapy plus CTLA-4 blockade in lung cancer. For the study at large: Disease control was present in under 35% of patients, and objective responses in around 20%. Study-level findings and limits: Interferon-beta, together with early blood T cell clone dynamics, reportedly best predicted response.

Data came from immunoSEQ multiplex PCR; TCRdb stores just in-frame clones and leaves some out. Of roughly 77,000 clones in the sample, 74% were seen once. V lost 3 bases and J 4 bases, leaving 12 bases between the germline ends. Germline CDR1 is SGHAT and CDR2 is FQNNGV. This CDR3 contains 15 residues. Receiving focal radiation plus CTLA-4 blockade with ipilimumab were patients who had chemo-refractory metastatic non-small-cell lung cancer. This clone was picked up one time. As yet, its antigen is unknown. Sequencing was performed on peripheral blood, taken from a patient treated with radiotherapy plus ipilimumab. The receptor's source is a human donor with non-small cell lung cancer whose response to radiotherapy plus ipilimumab could not be evaluated. The V call is TRBV11-2, the J call TRBJ2-2, with a possible D match to TRBD2 (6 bases). The CDR3 region has the DNA TGTGCCAGCAGCTTCCGCGGGGCCGGCACCGGGGAGCTGTTTTTT. It yields the protein CASSFRGAGTGELFF.